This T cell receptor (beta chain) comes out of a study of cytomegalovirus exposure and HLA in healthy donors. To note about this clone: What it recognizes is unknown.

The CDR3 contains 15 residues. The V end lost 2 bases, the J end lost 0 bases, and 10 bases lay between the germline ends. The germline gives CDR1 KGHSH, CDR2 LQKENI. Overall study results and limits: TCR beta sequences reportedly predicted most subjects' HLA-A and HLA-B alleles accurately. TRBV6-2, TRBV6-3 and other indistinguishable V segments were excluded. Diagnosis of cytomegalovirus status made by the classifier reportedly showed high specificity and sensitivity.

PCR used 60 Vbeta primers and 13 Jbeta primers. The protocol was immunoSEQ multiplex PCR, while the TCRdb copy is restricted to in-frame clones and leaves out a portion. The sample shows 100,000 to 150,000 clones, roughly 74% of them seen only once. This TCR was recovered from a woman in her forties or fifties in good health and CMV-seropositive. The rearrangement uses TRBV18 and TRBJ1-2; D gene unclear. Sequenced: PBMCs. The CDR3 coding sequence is TGTGCCAGCTCACCAGGCACTAGCACTAACTATGGCTACACCTTC. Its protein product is CASSPGTSTNYGYTF. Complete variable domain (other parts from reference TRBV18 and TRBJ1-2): NAGVMQNPRHLVRRRGQEARLRCSPMKGHSHVYWYRQLPEEGLKFMVYLQKENIIDESGMPKERFSAEFPKEGPSILRIQQVVRGDSAAYFCASSPGTSTNYGYTFGSGTRLTVV.